Below, 8 T cell receptor beta chains from the same sample are listed, as sequenced in a study of shared clonotypes between healthy human individuals. Some clones are missing from TCRdb's copy, which holds only in-frame ones; the method was immunoSEQ multiplex PCR. The profile shows approximately 710,000 clones, 90% of them singletons. Sequenced material: memory CD8+ T cells from PBMCs. Noted subset: CD45RO+ cells pooled with CCR7-negative TemRA cells. These receptors were obtained from a man aged 18-30 years in good health. Some clones in this sample may be carry-over from other donors' samples.

The rearrangement uses TRBV13 and TRBJ2-7; TRBD2 matches 14 bases. CDR3 length: 17 amino acids. With V trimmed by 5 bases and J by 5 bases, 11 bases remained unmatched. Per the germline V gene, CDR1 is PRHDT and CDR2 is FYEKMQ (reference sequence). CDR3 loop: CASSEGLAGVLTDEQYF. CDR3 DNA sequence: TGTGCCAGCAGCGAGGGACTAGCGGGAGTCTTAACGGACGAGCAGTACTTC.

V usage is TRBV7-3 and J usage is TRBJ2-1; maybe TRBD1 (7 bases). This CDR3 is built from 16 residues. In germline, CDR1 is SGHTA, CDR2 FQGTGA. V dropped 5 bases and J dropped 7 bases, with 21 bases sitting between them. DNA for the CDR3: TGTGCCAGCAGCGCCAGGACAGGTCCGGGGGTAAATGAGCAGTTCTTC. It encodes CASSARTGPGVNEQFF.

A remark on this clone: Other DNA variants within this sample encode the same CDR3. The chain uses TRBV7-2 and TRBJ1-2; TRBD1 agrees at 7 bases. CDR1 and CDR2 (germline): SGHTA, FQGNSA. Trimming removed 3 bases from V and 0 bases from J; junction bases left unmatched: 1. This CDR3 is 14 amino acids long. CDR3: CASSFGTANYGYTF. The DNA of the CDR3 is TGTGCCAGCAGCTTTGGGACAGCTAACTATGGCTACACCTTC.

The chain uses TRBV5-6 and TRBJ2-4, with a possible D match to TRBD1 (7 bases). Germline V gene lookup returns CDR1 SGHDT and CDR2 YYEEEE. V shed 5 bases and J shed 4 bases, with 13 bases lying between them. The CDR3 has 14 amino acids. CDR3 in DNA: TGTGCCAGCAGGGACTACAGGGGTAAAAACATTCAGTACTTC. Translated, it gives CASRDYRGKNIQYF. Based on the CDR3 plus reference TRBV5-6 and TRBJ2-4, the full variable domain is DAGVTQSPTHLIKTRGQQVTLRCSPKSGHDTVSWYQQALGQGPQFIFQYYEEEERQRGNFPDRFSGHQFPNYSSELNVNALLLGDSALYLCASRDYRGKNIQYFGAGTRLSVL.

The table lists this clone with a count of one. This sequence joins TRBV28 and TRBJ1-1; tentative D call: TRBD1 (6 bases). The length of the CDR3 is 15 residues. Trimming stripped 3 bases from V and 4 bases from J, with 15 bases between. The germline CDR1 and CDR2 sequences are MDHEN and SYDVKM. CDR3 amino acids: CASSLWEGGATEAFF. As DNA, the CDR3 is TGTGCCAGCAGTTTGTGGGAGGGGGGTGCCACTGAAGCTTTCTTT.

The CDR3: CASSLEEIAGVWTGELFF. The CDR3 region has the DNA TGCGCCAGCAGCTTGGAGGAGATAGCGGGAGTATGGACCGGGGAGCTGTTTTTT. V gene TRBV5-1 combines with J gene TRBJ2-2; 9 bases align to TRBD2. The CDR3 consists of 18 residues. The J segment lost 5 bases and the V segment lost 0 bases, leaving 11 bases of the junction unmatched. Germline CDR1 is SGHRS and CDR2 is YFSETQ.

For this clone: This specimen includes other DNA sequences encoding the same CDR3. V is TRBV28 and J is TRBJ2-7; 8 bases map to TRBD1. The germline V gene has CDR1 MDHEN and CDR2 SYDVKM. The CDR3 contains 13 residues. The J segment lost 4 bases and the V segment lost 3 bases, leaving 2 bases of the junction unmatched. The CDR3 region is CASSFGQGYEQYF. The CDR3 DNA reads as TGTGCCAGCAGTTTTGGACAGGGATACGAGCAGTACTTC.

The V and J genes are TRBV7-9 and TRBJ1-2, with TRBD1 matching over 8 bases. The CDR3 is 16 residues long. V shed 4 bases, J shed 9 bases, and the junction held 16 bases outside the gene matches. Germline V gene sequence: CDR1 SEHNR, CDR2 FQNEAQ (reference sequence). The CDR3 region is CASSSTDGTGIYCYTF. The CDR3, as DNA: TGTGCCAGCAGCTCTACGGACGGGACAGGAATTTATTGCTACACCTTC. Full variable domain (missing parts from reference TRBV7-9 and TRBJ1-2): DTGVSQNPRHKITKRGQNVTFRCDPISEHNRLYWYRQTLGQGPEFLTYFQNEAQLEKSRLLSDRFSAERPKGSFSTLEIQRTEQGDSAMYLCASSSTDGTGIYCYTFGSGTRLTVV.